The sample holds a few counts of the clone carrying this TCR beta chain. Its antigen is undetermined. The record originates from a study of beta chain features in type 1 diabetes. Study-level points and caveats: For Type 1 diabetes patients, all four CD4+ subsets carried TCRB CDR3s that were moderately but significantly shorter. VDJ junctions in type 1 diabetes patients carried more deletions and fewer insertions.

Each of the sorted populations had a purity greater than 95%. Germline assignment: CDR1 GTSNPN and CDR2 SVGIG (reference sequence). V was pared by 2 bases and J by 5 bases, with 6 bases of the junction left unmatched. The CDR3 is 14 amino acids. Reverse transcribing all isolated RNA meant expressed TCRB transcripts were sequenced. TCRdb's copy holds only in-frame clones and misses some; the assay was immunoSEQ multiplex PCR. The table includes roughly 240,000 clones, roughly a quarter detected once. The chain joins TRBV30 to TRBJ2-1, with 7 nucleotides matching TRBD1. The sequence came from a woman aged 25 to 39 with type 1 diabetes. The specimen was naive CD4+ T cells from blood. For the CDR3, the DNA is TGTGCCTGGAGTCTCGCCGGGACAGACAATGAGCAGTTCTTC. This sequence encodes CAWSLAGTDNEQFF.